This TCR beta chain was identified during a study of cytotoxic CD8 clonotypes in ibrutinib-treated CLL. Profiled with immunoSEQ multiplex PCR; TCRdb holds only in-frame clones, not every one. The sample lists about 30,000 clones, 45% to 60% occurring once. The CDR3 length is 18 residues. Unmatched junction bases numbered 7, after V lost 1 base and J lost 0 bases. Germline-derived CDR1 and CDR2 are MGHRA and YSYEKL. This clone was counted between two and nine times. This specimen was PBMCs, taken before ibrutinib treatment. The chain uses TRBV4-1 and TRBJ2-7; 12 bases fit TRBD2. The sequence was obtained from a human donor with chronic lymphocytic leukemia. CDR3 in DNA: TGCGCCAGCAGCCAAGGGACTAGCGGGAACCGGCCCTCCTACGAGCAGTACTTC. Amino acid sequence: CASSQGTSGNRPSYEQYF.